This entry concerns a single T cell receptor beta chain. Its antigen remains unknown. PCR involved 60 Vbeta and 13 Jbeta primers. Repertoires were generated with immunoSEQ multiplex PCR, while TCRdb's copy carries only in-frame clones and drops some. The table has about 270,000 clones, around 65% seen once; the top ten hold 2% to 2.5%. Losses at the gene ends were 6 bases for V and 3 bases for J; bases not matched to a gene: 5. The CDR3 spans 16 residues. CDR1 is MNHEY, CDR2 SMNVEV, per germline (reference sequence). The entry originates in a study of cytomegalovirus exposure and HLA in healthy donors. General observations from the study: An observed cluster of highly shared sequence variants was recorded as a likely sequencing artifact.

This sequence was found in a female donor in good health and CMV-seronegative. The sample comprised PBMCs. The rearrangement joins TRBV27 to TRBJ2-7; 16 nucleotides line up with TRBD2. The CDR3 DNA reads TGTGCCAGCAGCCGGGGACTAGCGGGAGGGCTCTACGAGCAGTACTTC. This sequence encodes CASSRGLAGGLYEQYF.